A selection of T cell receptor beta chains follows, all from one sample in a study of regulatory T cells in long-lasting Graves disease. Each CDR3 protein gets one entry after TCRdb re-called the multiplex PCR reads with MiXCR. The sample yields 380,000 or so distinct CDR3 sequences, 16% seen once. The same data also contributed to another study, on T cells in Graves' hyperthyroidism and ophthalmopathy.

The sequences come from peripheral blood mononuclear cells (PBMCs), collected at new diagnosis, from a patient treated with antithyroid drugs. These receptors all stem from a woman between 18 and 30 years old with Graves disease. The CDR3 runs from the conserved cysteine through the conserved F or W. Each record gives: CDR3 protein, CDR3 DNA, J gene, D gene, V gene, clone size. D genes are given only for firm matches. For some rows the clone size is stated as once, few or many, or as a class when expanded; others skip it.

CDR3 protein: CASSYLTSPRTQYF
CDR3 DNA: TGTGCCAGCAGTTACTTAACTTCCCCCCGGACCCAGTACTTC
J gene: TRBJ2-5
D gene: -
V gene: TRBV6-2/TRBV6-3
clone size: many

CDR3 protein: CASSLDRSSDGYTF
CDR3 DNA: TGTGCCAGCAGTTTGGACAGGTCCTCGGATGGCTACACCTTC
J gene: TRBJ1-2
D gene: TRBD1
V gene: TRBV12-3/TRBV12-4
clone size: -

CDR3 protein: CASSFSGGWAYGYTF
CDR3 DNA: TGTGCCAGCAGTTTCAGCGGGGGATGGGCCTATGGCTACACCTTC
J gene: TRBJ1-2
D gene: -
V gene: TRBV28
clone size: many

CDR3 protein: CAPLGRKQAFF
CDR3 DNA: TGTGCCCCCCTGGGGAGGAAACAAGCTTTCTTT
J gene: TRBJ1-1
D gene: -
V gene: TRBV28
clone size: many

CDR3 protein: CASRAGNTIYF
CDR3 DNA: TGTGCCAGCAGGGCGGGAAACACCATATATTTT
J gene: TRBJ1-3
D gene: -
V gene: TRBV12-3/TRBV12-4
clone size: -

CDR3 protein: CASSLQPSGGAETQYF
CDR3 DNA: TGCGCCAGCAGCCTCCAGCCTAGCGGGGGTGCGGAGACCCAGTACTTC
J gene: TRBJ2-5
D gene: TRBD2
V gene: TRBV5-1
clone size: many

CDR3 protein: CASSPLALGTDTQYF
CDR3 DNA: TGTGCCAGCAGCCCACTAGCTCTGGGCACAGATACGCAGTATTTT
J gene: TRBJ2-3
D gene: -
V gene: TRBV6-1
clone size: many

CDR3 protein: CASSQEGTGAYEQYF
CDR3 DNA: TGCGCCAGCAGCCAAGAAGGGACAGGGGCCTACGAGCAGTACTTC
J gene: TRBJ2-7
D gene: TRBD1
V gene: TRBV4-1
clone size: many

CDR3 protein: CASSLAKGSTSYNEQFF
CDR3 DNA: TGTGCCAGCAGCTTAGCGAAAGGCAGTACTTCCTACAATGAGCAGTTCTTC
J gene: TRBJ2-1
D gene: -
V gene: TRBV7-9
clone size: many

CDR3 protein: CASNIQQGLDTEAFF
CDR3 DNA: TGTGCCAGCAATATCCAACAGGGCTTAGACACTGAAGCTTTCTTT
J gene: TRBJ1-1
D gene: -
V gene: TRBV6-1
clone size: -

CDR3 protein: CASSPMEMNTEAFF
CDR3 DNA: TGCGCCAGCAGCCCGATGGAGATGAACACTGAAGCTTTCTTT
J gene: TRBJ1-1
D gene: -
V gene: TRBV5-1
clone size: few

CDR3 protein: CASISGVAAFF
CDR3 DNA: TGTGCCAGCATCTCAGGGGTTGCAGCTTTCTTT
J gene: TRBJ1-1
D gene: -
V gene: TRBV12-3/TRBV12-4
clone size: many

CDR3 protein: CAIREGGPTGELFF
CDR3 DNA: TGTGCCATCCGCGAGGGGGGGCCCACCGGGGAGCTGTTTTTT
J gene: TRBJ2-2
D gene: -
V gene: TRBV10-3
clone size: few

CDR3 protein: CASSEEGWGTEAFF
CDR3 DNA: TGTGCCAGCAGTGAGGAGGGATGGGGCACTGAAGCTTTCTTT
J gene: TRBJ1-1
D gene: -
V gene: TRBV2
clone size: many

CDR3 protein: CSVVSAGARYEQYF
CDR3 DNA: TGCAGCGTTGTGTCAGCGGGAGCTCGGTACGAGCAGTACTTC
J gene: TRBJ2-7
D gene: TRBD2
V gene: TRBV29-1
clone size: many

CDR3 protein: CASSSISAGTNEQFF
CDR3 DNA: TGTGCCAGCAGTTCTATTTCAGCAGGAACCAATGAGCAGTTCTTC
J gene: TRBJ2-1
D gene: -
V gene: TRBV12-3/TRBV12-4
clone size: many

CDR3 protein: CASIMGQGTDTQYF
CDR3 DNA: TGTGCCAGCATCATGGGACAGGGCACAGATACGCAGTATTTT
J gene: TRBJ2-3
D gene: TRBD1
V gene: TRBV11-2
clone size: many

CDR3 protein: CASSFGLQGVTGELFF
CDR3 DNA: TGTGCCAGCAGTTTCGGTTTACAGGGAGTTACCGGGGAGCTGTTTTTT
J gene: TRBJ2-2
D gene: -
V gene: TRBV12-3/TRBV12-4
clone size: many

CDR3 protein: CASTPGGGIDEQYF
CDR3 DNA: TGTGCCAGCACCCCGGGGGGGGGAATAGACGAGCAGTACTTC
J gene: TRBJ2-7
D gene: TRBD2
V gene: TRBV27
clone size: few

CDR3 protein: CATREQPQHF
CDR3 DNA: TGTGCCACCAGAGAGCAGCCCCAGCATTTT
J gene: TRBJ1-5
D gene: -
V gene: TRBV5-6
clone size: -

CDR3 protein: CASSDRVNTEAFF
CDR3 DNA: TGTGCCAGCAGTGACAGGGTGAACACTGAAGCTTTCTTT
J gene: TRBJ1-1
D gene: -
V gene: TRBV2
clone size: many

CDR3 protein: CASSTRGGRDTQYF
CDR3 DNA: TGTGCCAGCAGCACCCGGGGGGGCCGGGATACGCAGTATTTT
J gene: TRBJ2-3
D gene: TRBD2
V gene: TRBV13
clone size: many

CDR3 protein: CASTEDRGGTEAFF
CDR3 DNA: TGTGCCAGCACCGAGGACAGGGGGGGGACTGAAGCTTTCTTT
J gene: TRBJ1-1
D gene: TRBD1
V gene: TRBV6-1
clone size: few

CDR3 protein: CATSRDGGGTGYEQYF
CDR3 DNA: TGTGCCACCAGCAGAGATGGAGGCGGGACAGGCTACGAGCAGTACTTC
J gene: TRBJ2-7
D gene: TRBD1
V gene: TRBV15
clone size: -

CDR3 protein: CSVQTGNDEKLFF
CDR3 DNA: TGCAGCGTCCAGACAGGGAACGATGAAAAACTGTTTTTT
J gene: TRBJ1-4
D gene: TRBD1
V gene: TRBV29-1
clone size: many

CDR3 protein: CASSDRGLPGELFF
CDR3 DNA: TGTGCCAGTTCTGACAGGGGACTTCCCGGGGAGCTGTTTTTT
J gene: TRBJ2-2
D gene: TRBD1
V gene: TRBV2
clone size: many

CDR3 protein: CAWSPDRENTEAFF
CDR3 DNA: TGTGCCTGGAGTCCAGACAGGGAAAACACTGAAGCTTTCTTT
J gene: TRBJ1-1
D gene: TRBD1
V gene: TRBV30
clone size: many

CDR3 protein: CASSVRETYSDQYF
CDR3 DNA: TGTGCCAGCAGCGTACGTGAGACTTACTCGGACCAGTACTTC
J gene: TRBJ2-5
D gene: -
V gene: TRBV9
clone size: many

CDR3 protein: CASSEPFLQETQYF
CDR3 DNA: TGTGCCAGCAGTGAGCCCTTCCTTCAAGAGACCCAGTACTTC
J gene: TRBJ2-5
D gene: -
V gene: TRBV2
clone size: many

CDR3 protein: CASKGSRGAVGELFF
CDR3 DNA: TGTGCCAGCAAAGGTTCCAGAGGGGCCGTCGGGGAGCTGTTTTTT
J gene: TRBJ2-2
D gene: -
V gene: TRBV2
clone size: many

CDR3 protein: CASSAGEGYGYTF
CDR3 DNA: TGTGCCAGCAGCGCAGGGGAAGGCTATGGCTACACCTTC
J gene: TRBJ1-2
D gene: -
V gene: TRBV7-2
clone size: -

CDR3 protein: CASSRPNRGYEQYF
CDR3 DNA: TGCGCCAGCAGCCGCCCGAACAGGGGCTACGAGCAGTACTTC
J gene: TRBJ2-7
D gene: TRBD1
V gene: TRBV4-1
clone size: -

CDR3 protein: CASSLGVGAGLRYEQYF
CDR3 DNA: TGCGCCAGCAGCTTGGGCGTTGGAGCGGGGCTCCGCTACGAGCAGTACTTC
J gene: TRBJ2-7
D gene: TRBD2
V gene: TRBV5-1
clone size: many

CDR3 protein: CASVGPNTGELFF
CDR3 DNA: TGTGCCAGCGTTGGGCCGAACACCGGGGAGCTGTTTTTT
J gene: TRBJ2-2
D gene: -
V gene: TRBV9
clone size: many

CDR3 protein: CASSESVGTGTPYNEQFF
CDR3 DNA: TGCGCCAGCAGTGAGTCCGTGGGGACCGGGACCCCCTACAATGAGCAGTTCTTC
J gene: TRBJ2-1
D gene: -
V gene: TRBV10-2
clone size: -

CDR3 protein: CASSSGLAGDPGPSTDTQYF
CDR3 DNA: TGTGCCAGCAGCTCTGGACTAGCGGGGGACCCGGGTCCTAGCACAGATACGCAGTATTTT
J gene: TRBJ2-3
D gene: TRBD2
V gene: TRBV7-3
clone size: many

CDR3 protein: CASKQGQSQETQYF
CDR3 DNA: TGTGCCAGCAAACAGGGGCAGAGCCAAGAGACCCAGTACTTC
J gene: TRBJ2-5
D gene: TRBD1
V gene: TRBV5-5
clone size: -

CDR3 protein: CASSQAGGSGANVLTF
CDR3 DNA: TGTGCCAGCAGCCAAGCTGGCGGAAGCGGGGCCAACGTCCTGACTTTC
J gene: TRBJ2-6
D gene: -
V gene: TRBV3-1
clone size: -

CDR3 protein: CAISESGTGYLYGYTF
CDR3 DNA: TGTGCCATCAGTGAGTCCGGGACGGGATACCTCTATGGCTACACCTTC
J gene: TRBJ1-2
D gene: -
V gene: TRBV10-3
clone size: few

CDR3 protein: CSAPPRTSPTDTQYF
CDR3 DNA: TGCAGTGCCCCTCCGAGGACTAGCCCCACAGATACGCAGTATTTT
J gene: TRBJ2-3
D gene: TRBD2
V gene: TRBV20-1
clone size: many

CDR3 protein: CASSLSRLSEQYF
CDR3 DNA: TGTGCCAGCAGTTTATCGCGGTTGTCCGAGCAGTACTTC
J gene: TRBJ2-7
D gene: -
V gene: TRBV28
clone size: many

CDR3 protein: CATATWESYEQYF
CDR3 DNA: TGTGCCACTGCGACATGGGAGTCCTACGAGCAGTACTTC
J gene: TRBJ2-7
D gene: -
V gene: TRBV6-1
clone size: -

CDR3 protein: CASSYSAGSTGELFF
CDR3 DNA: TGTGCCAGCAGTTACTCTGCGGGGAGCACCGGGGAGCTGTTTTTT
J gene: TRBJ2-2
D gene: -
V gene: TRBV6-5
clone size: many

CDR3 protein: CASSTGPGSSYNEQFF
CDR3 DNA: TGTGCCAGCAGTACCGGGCCCGGGAGTTCCTACAATGAGCAGTTCTTC
J gene: TRBJ2-1
D gene: -
V gene: TRBV2
clone size: -

CDR3 protein: CASKDQETQYF
CDR3 DNA: TGTGCCAGCAAAGACCAAGAGACCCAGTACTTC
J gene: TRBJ2-5
D gene: -
V gene: TRBV12-3/TRBV12-4
clone size: many